One sample yielded the 31 T cell receptor beta chains listed below, sequenced in a study of CD8+ T cells in alopecia areata. Treatment here: oral pan-JAK inhibitor, 5-10 mg twice daily. Extracted RNA was reverse transcribed into cDNA, the sequencing template. Method: immunoSEQ multiplex PCR; TCRdb's copy keeps in-frame clones and lacks some. The top ten hold around 10% of the sample, which has under 130,000 clones, approximately 90% seen once. This specimen consisted of CD8+ T cells sorted from blood, obtained at roughly week 30, from a patient treated with tofacitinib. These receptors were taken from a human donor with alopecia areata.

The gene calls are TRBV4-2 and TRBJ2-3; TRBD2 matches at 9 bases. The germline V gene encodes CDR1 LGHNA and CDR2 YNFKEQ. This CDR3 has 15 amino acids. V lost 4 bases to trimming and J lost 0 bases; unmatched junction nucleotides: 2. CDR3 bases: TGTGCCAGCAGCCCGACTAGCGGTAGCACAGATACGCAGTATTTT. It specifies CASSPTSGSTDTQYF.

In regard to this clone: Distinct nucleotide sequences in the sample also encode this CDR3. This chain uses TRBV27 with TRBJ2-7; TRBD2 might be the D (6 bases). Germline V gene sequence: CDR1 MNHEY, CDR2 SMNVEV (reference sequence). The CDR3 runs to 13 residues. Trimming removed 5 bases from V and 0 bases from J, with 8 bases in between. CDR3 residues: CASSLTSSYEQYF. CDR3 nucleotide sequence: TGTGCCAGCAGTCTGACTAGCTCCTACGAGCAGTACTTC.

Worth noting for this clone: Different DNA sequences within this sample yield the same CDR3. This chain connects TRBV19 to TRBJ2-7; 8 nucleotides align to TRBD1. The junction had 6 bases not matched to a gene; V was cut back by 5 bases and J by 3 bases. This CDR3 is 14 amino acids long. In germline, CDR1 is LNHDA, CDR2 SQIVND (reference sequence). CDR3 in amino acids: CASSPGTGGYEQYF. The CDR3 coding sequence is TGTGCCAGTAGTCCCGGGACAGGCGGCTACGAGCAGTACTTC.

The V gene is TRBV4-1, the J gene TRBJ2-3; no reliable D call. CDR1 is MGHRA, CDR2 YSYEKL, per germline. V was trimmed by 0 bases and J by 6 bases, leaving 16 bases between them. The CDR3 spans 16 residues. The CDR3 coding sequence is TGCGCCAGCAGCCAAGAAGAGTACCAAACAGTCGATACGCAGTATTTT. Its protein is CASSQEEYQTVDTQYF.

This clone showed up just a few times. The gene calls are TRBV29-1 and TRBJ2-1; TRBD1 agrees at 7 bases. This CDR3 has 16 residues. The V segment lost 3 bases and the J segment 1 base; nucleotides outside the gene matches: 9. Germline CDR1 SQVTM, CDR2 ANQGSEA. The CDR3 nucleotides read TGCAGCGTTGAGGGAACAGGGGCGGCATCCTACAATGAGCAGTTCTTC. Translated, it gives CSVEGTGAASYNEQFF.

The chain has TRBV4-1 and TRBJ2-7; 12 positions match TRBD1. The CDR3 extends over 17 amino acids. Germline V CDR1 and CDR2: MGHRA, YSYEKL. V lost 2 bases, J lost 4 bases, and 9 bases stayed unmatched. Here the CDR3 reads CASSQPGTGGTTYEQYF. The CDR3 DNA follows: TGCGCCAGCAGCCAACCAGGGACAGGGGGCACGACATACGAGCAGTACTTC.

V is TRBV19 and J is TRBJ1-1, with 7 bases that match TRBD1. CDR3 length equals 15 residues. The ends lost 3 bases at V and 1 base at J; junction bases unmatched: 5. Germline CDR1 reads LNHDA; CDR2 reads SQIVND (reference sequence). The CDR3 DNA sequence: TGTGCCAGTAGTATCGCCGGGACAGCGAACACTGAAGCTTTCTTT. Translating gives CASSIAGTANTEAFF.

The chain employs TRBV9 and TRBJ1-1; D is possibly TRBD1 (6 bases). V was trimmed by 4 bases and J by 11 bases, leaving 15 bases between them. Germline CDR1 and CDR2: SGDLS and YYNGEE. The CDR3 covers 12 residues. CDR3 nucleotide sequence: TGTGCCAGCAGCCCTCCAGGGGTTGGGGCTTTCTTT. Protein sequence: CASSPPGVGAFF.

The chain couples TRBV29-1 to TRBJ1-2; D not certain. The germline CDR1 and CDR2 sequences are SQVTM and ANQGSEA. V was clipped by 1 base and J by 8 bases, with 17 bases between them. The length of the CDR3 is 14 residues. The CDR3 loop reads CSVEGTPIVGGYTF. For the CDR3, the DNA is TGCAGCGTTGAAGGGACGCCAATTGTGGGGGGCTACACCTTC.

This clone came up a few times. This rearrangement joins TRBV4-1 to TRBJ2-7; D is tentatively TRBD1 or TRBD2 (5 bases each). The germline V gene has CDR1 MGHRA and CDR2 YSYEKL. CDR3 length: 19 amino acids. V dropped 0 bases and J dropped 4 bases, with 25 bases sitting between them. CDR3 in DNA: TGCGCCAGCAGCCAAGATCTAATTGCTGAGGGGATCGGCGCGTACGAGCAGTACTTC. It is translated as CASSQDLIAEGIGAYEQYF.

The chain combines TRBV7-9 with TRBJ2-7; the D call may be TRBD1 or TRBD2 (5 bases each). V was cut by 5 bases and J by 3 bases, with 14 bases left in between. The CDR3 has 14 amino acids. Germline CDR1 and CDR2: SEHNR and FQNEAQ (reference sequence). The DNA of the CDR3 is TGTGCCAGCAGCCGGATGGGGGAACACTACGAGCAGTACTTC. Its translation: CASSRMGEHYEQYF.

The V and J genes are TRBV7-7 and TRBJ2-3, with 14 nucleotides matching TRBD2. Germline V gene data show CDR1 as SSHAT and CDR2 as FNYEAQ (reference sequence). The CDR3 has 18 residues. J gave up 2 bases and V 2 bases, and 6 bases lay outside the gene matches. The CDR3 loop is CASSLNPTSGGDTDTQYF. CDR3 sequence (DNA): TGTGCCAGCAGCTTAAACCCGACTAGCGGGGGGGACACAGATACGCAGTATTTT. Looking up the rest from reference TRBV7-7 and TRBJ2-3 gives the full variable domain: GAGVSQSPRYKVTKRGQDVTLRCDPISSHATLYWYQQALGQGPEFLTYFNYEAQPDKSGLPSDRFSAERPEGSISTLTIQRTEQRDSAMYRCASSLNPTSGGDTDTQYFGPGTRLTVL.

This sequence joins TRBV7-6 and TRBJ1-5; possible D gene TRBD1, 5 bases. Trimming stripped 4 bases from V and 6 bases from J, with 10 bases between. From germline, CDR1 is SGHVS and CDR2 FNYEAQ. This CDR3 is 13 amino acids long. The CDR3 DNA sequence: TGTGCCAGCAGCTGGCGGGGGGGTCAGCCCCAGCATTTT. Translated: CASSWRGGQPQHF.

The V and J genes are TRBV9 and TRBJ1-4, with a weak D call TRBD1 (6 bases). V was trimmed by 1 base and J by 8 bases, leaving 15 bases between them. CDR3 length: 15 amino acids. Germline V gene sequence: CDR1 SGDLS, CDR2 YYNGEE. The DNA of the CDR3 is TGTGCCAGCAGCGTAACTGGGGCAGGGGAAGAAAAACTGTTTTTT. It specifies CASSVTGAGEEKLFF.

CDR3 bases: TGTGCCAGCAGTCCTACCGACTGGGAAGAGCAGTACTTC. This encodes CASSPTDWEEQYF. The chain links TRBV9 to TRBJ2-7; the D is unclear. V shed 5 bases and J shed 7 bases, with 16 bases lying between them. The CDR3 has 13 amino acids. The germline V gene encodes CDR1 SGDLS and CDR2 YYNGEE.

The CDR3 nucleotides are TGTGCCAGCAGTCCCGCCCTGGAGGGACAGGCCACAGATACGCAGTATTTT. It yields the protein CASSPALEGQATDTQYF. J is TRBJ2-3 and V is TRBV7-9; TRBD1 agrees at 8 bases. The CDR3 extends over 17 amino acids. With 6 bases clipped from V and 2 bases from J, the junction kept 13 bases outside the gene matches. Germline CDR1 and CDR2: SEHNR and FQNEAQ (reference sequence).

The chain couples TRBV4-2 to TRBJ2-7; possible D gene TRBD2, 6 bases. The V and J ends lost 5 bases and 6 bases respectively, with 14 bases between them. Germline-derived CDR1 and CDR2 are LGHNA and YNFKEQ. This CDR3 has 13 amino acids. CDR3 sequence reads: CASSFFGGREQYF. CDR3 coding DNA: TGTGCCAGCAGCTTTTTCGGGGGACGCGAGCAGTACTTC.

The chain recombines TRBV2 with TRBJ1-1; no definite D call. Germline CDR1 reads SNHLY; CDR2 reads FYNNEI. The CDR3 loop spans 12 amino acids. With 1 base removed from V and 5 bases from J, the gap between germline ends came to 5 bases. CDR3 coding DNA: TGTGCCAGCAGTGAAGGGGCAACTGAAGCTTTCTTT. Translating gives CASSEGATEAFF.

V and J are TRBV7-9 and TRBJ2-7; the match to TRBD1 covers 10 bases. CDR1 and CDR2 from the germline V gene are SEHNR and FQNEAQ (reference sequence). With 7 bases clipped from V and 3 bases from J, the junction kept 6 bases outside the gene matches. This CDR3 is 14 amino acids long. DNA of the CDR3: TGTGCCAGCAATCGGACAGGGGGTGTCTACGAGCAGTACTTC. Translation gives CASNRTGGVYEQYF.

The chain has TRBV7-8 and TRBJ2-7, with 8 nucleotides matching TRBD1. The CDR3 length is 15 residues. Losses at the gene ends were 2 bases for V and 1 base for J; bases not matched to a gene: 4. In germline, CDR1 is SGHVS, CDR2 FQNEAQ. Here the CDR3 reads CASSLYRGESYEQYF. CDR3 in DNA: TGTGCCAGCAGCTTATACAGGGGGGAATCCTACGAGCAGTACTTC.

The chain links TRBV4-2 to TRBJ2-2; TRBD2 matches 7 bases. Germline CDR1 is LGHNA and CDR2 is YNFKEQ. The trim removed 1 base at V and 9 bases at J, leaving 5 bases unmatched. CDR3 length: 14 residues. CDR3 nucleotides: TGTGCCAGCAGCCAAGCGGCGGGGGATAGGGAGCTGTTTTTT. It specifies CASSQAAGDRELFF.

The chain links TRBV5-1 to TRBJ2-7; unclear D gene. CDR3 length: 12 amino acids. From germline, CDR1 is SGHRS and CDR2 YFSETQ. V lost 4 bases and J 6 bases, leaving 11 bases between the germline ends. The CDR3 DNA reads as TGCGCCAGCAGCGTCCCTCCGGGCGAGCAGTACTTC. Residues: CASSVPPGEQYF.

This clone occurred once. The genes are TRBV29-1 and TRBJ2-2, with D unclear. Between the trimmed V and J ends, which lost 5 bases and 2 bases, there was a span of 15 bases. The CDR3 totals 15 residues. Germline CDR1 and CDR2: SQVTM and ANQGSEA. CDR3 in DNA: TGCAGCGTTTGGCTCTCGGCCACCAACACCGGGGAGCTGTTTTTT. Protein product: CSVWLSATNTGELFF.

This chain joins TRBV30 and TRBJ2-5; D not certain. Trimming cost V 2 bases and J 4 bases, with 14 bases left between them. Germline CDR1 is GTSNPN and CDR2 is SVGIG (reference sequence). CDR3 size: 14 residues. CDR3 nucleotides: TGTGCCTGGAGTCTTTCCTCCGGCGCAGAGACCCAGTACTTC. Its translation: CAWSLSSGAETQYF.

This clone was detected only once. This chain links TRBV7-9 with TRBJ2-2; D is unclear. The CDR3 runs to 17 residues. The V end lost 5 bases, the J end lost 0 bases, and 16 bases lay between the germline ends. Germline V lookup: CDR1 SEHNR, CDR2 FQNEAQ (reference sequence). For the CDR3, the DNA is TGTGCCAGCAGCCTACCCCGATGGGGTGCGAACACCGGGGAGCTGTTTTTT. Its translation: CASSLPRWGANTGELFF.

The CDR3 protein is CSVEVWDDNIQYF. The CDR3 DNA sequence: TGCAGCGTTGAAGTATGGGACGATAACATTCAGTACTTC. The chain has TRBV29-1 and TRBJ2-4; the D gene could be TRBD1 or TRBD2 (5 bases each). V lost 1 base to trimming and J lost 7 bases, with 11 bases between them. CDR1 and CDR2 from the germline V gene are SQVTM and ANQGSEA. CDR3 length: 13 residues. The complete variable domain, with remaining parts taken from reference TRBV29-1 and TRBJ2-4, reads SAVISQKPSRDICQRGTSLTIQCQVDSQVTMMFWYRQQPGQSLTLIATANQGSEATYESGFVIDKFPISRPNLTFSTLTVSNMSPEDSSIYLCSVEVWDDNIQYFGAGTRLSVL.

This clone was detected a few times. The CDR3 region has the DNA TGTGCCAGCAGCTCCTACTACGAGCAGTACTTC. Its protein product is CASSSYYEQYF. The chain joins TRBV7-9 to TRBJ2-7; D uncertain. Germline-derived CDR1 and CDR2 are SEHNR and FQNEAQ (reference sequence). Trimming cost V 4 bases and J 3 bases, with 4 bases left between them. This CDR3 region has 11 residues.

V is TRBV7-3 and J is TRBJ2-3; TRBD2 is a possible D gene (5 bases). The CDR3 totals 15 residues. The V end was cut by 2 bases, the J end by 5 bases, with 14 bases between. Germline lookup yields CDR1 SGHTA and CDR2 FQGTGA. CDR3 residues: CASSLVGEGEDTQYF. CDR3 coding DNA: TGTGCCAGCAGCTTAGTCGGCGAGGGCGAAGATACGCAGTATTTT.

The CDR3 spells CSVVSGSTGYEQYF. CDR3 coding DNA: TGCAGCGTTGTTTCAGGGTCAACCGGGTACGAGCAGTACTTC. The V gene is TRBV29-1, the J gene TRBJ2-7; a weak D match, TRBD1 (5 bases). V was cut by 4 bases and J by 4 bases, with 17 bases left in between. The V gene's germline CDR1 is SQVTM and CDR2 ANQGSEA. The CDR3 totals 14 residues.

The genes are TRBV6-1 and TRBJ2-1; D is uncertain. From germline, CDR1 is MNHNS and CDR2 SASEGT. This CDR3 region has 11 residues. V dropped 2 bases and J dropped 10 bases, with 6 bases sitting between them. CDR3 loop: CASSELEEQFF. CDR3 nucleotide sequence: TGTGCCAGCAGTGAACTGGAAGAGCAGTTCTTC.

This clone appeared a few times. This chain links TRBV27 with TRBJ2-7, with 8 positions matching TRBD1. Looked up from germline, CDR1 is MNHEY and CDR2 is SMNVEV (reference sequence). This CDR3 is 14 amino acids long. V was clipped by 3 bases and J by 6 bases; unmatched bases: 7. The CDR3 nucleotides read TGTGCCAGCAGTTTTGGGACAGGCGTGGGCGAGCAGTACTTC. As protein: CASSFGTGVGEQYF.